Below are 8 T cell receptor beta chains sequenced from a single sample in a study of response to subunit inactivated influenza vaccine. TCRdb reprocessed the RT-PCR reads with MiXCR, giving one entry per CDR3 protein. The sample contains about 650,000 distinct CDR3 sequences, around 14% of which appear only once. The sequences come from PBMCs from blood, collected 11 to 12 days after vaccination. All receptors come from a man aged 45-60 years who received an inactivated influenza vaccine.

This clonotype was observed a few times. The rearrangement links TRBV7-3 to TRBJ2-1; D is perhaps TRBD2 (5 bases). Trimming shortened V by 5 bases and J by 7 bases, and 9 bases separated the two germline ends. The CDR3 is 12 amino acids. CDR1 and CDR2 (germline): SGHTA, FQGTGA. CDR3 sequence reads: CASSPGWNEQFF. Here the CDR3 DNA reads TGTGCCAGCAGCCCGGGGTGGAATGAGCAGTTCTTC.

This clonotype was counted between two and nine times. The chain is built from TRBV29-1 and TRBJ2-3; no reliable D call. Germline V lookup: CDR1 SQVTM, CDR2 ANQGSEA. This CDR3 comprises 11 residues. Trimming stripped 7 bases from V and 1 base from J, with 6 bases between. CDR3 region: CSGSGTDTQYF. CDR3 nucleotide sequence: TGCAGCGGTTCGGGCACAGATACGCAGTATTTT.

The chain carries TRBV4-3 and TRBJ2-6; unclear D gene. This CDR3 spans 15 amino acids. Trimming shortened V by 1 base and J by 3 bases, and 7 bases separated the two germline ends. From germline, CDR1 is LGHNA and CDR2 YSLEER. CDR3: CASSQVSVGANVLTF. CDR3 nucleotide sequence: TGCGCCAGCAGCCAAGTTTCGGTTGGGGCCAACGTCCTGACTTTC.

This clonotype was detected a few times. This chain joins TRBV7-2 and TRBJ2-2, with D tentatively TRBD1 (5 bases). Germline-derived CDR1 and CDR2 are SGHTA and FQGNSA. Trimming took 4 bases from V and 0 from J, leaving 12 bases between them. The CDR3 runs 16 residues. CDR3 in DNA: TGTGCCAGCAGCTCGCTAGGGGTTCCGAACACCGGGGAGCTGTTTTTT. Amino acids: CASSSLGVPNTGELFF. Full variable domain (rest looked up from reference TRBV7-2 and TRBJ2-2): GAGVSQSPSNKVTEKGKDVELRCDPISGHTALYWYRQSLGQGLEFLIYFQGNSAPDKSGLPSDRFSAERTGGSVSTLTIQRTQQEDSAVYLCASSSLGVPNTGELFFGEGSRLTVL.

This clonotype has just a few counts. The V call is TRBV28, the J call TRBJ1-6; the D gene is possibly TRBD1 (6 bases). V lost 9 bases to trimming and J lost 4 bases, with 13 bases between them. The germline gives CDR1 MDHEN, CDR2 SYDVKM. CDR3 length equals 14 residues. The CDR3 coding sequence is TGTGCCAGTGGGCCGGGACAATATAATTCACCCCTCCACTTT. This encodes CASGPGQYNSPLHF.

Only a few counts were recorded for this clonotype. The chain links TRBV14 to TRBJ2-7; D not certain. This CDR3 is 12 amino acids long. Germline-derived CDR1 and CDR2 are SGHDN and FVKESK. Trimming stripped 1 base from V and 7 bases from J, with 8 bases between. The DNA of the CDR3 is TGTGCCAGCAGCCAAGGGAATGGGGAGCAGTACTTC. It yields the protein CASSQGNGEQYF.

The chain couples TRBV18 to TRBJ2-1; 8 bases line up with TRBD1. The CDR3 runs 13 residues. With 6 bases clipped from V and 9 bases from J, the junction kept 7 bases outside the gene matches. CDR1 KGHSH and CDR2 LQKENI come from the germline V gene. This chain's CDR3 is CASSPGQGSEQFF. CDR3 bases: TGTGCCAGCTCCCCCGGACAGGGAAGTGAGCAGTTCTTC.

On this clonotype itself: Likely a read error: the CDR3 ends without its conserved phenylalanine or tryptophan. The V call is TRBV29-1, the J call TRBJ2-7, with D perhaps assigned TRBD1 or TRBD2 (5 bases each). V lost 6 bases and J 0 bases, leaving 15 bases between the germline ends. In germline, CDR1 is SQVTM, CDR2 ANQGSEA. This CDR3 comprises 14 residues. The CDR3 reads CSVTRVGSSYEQYC. For the CDR3, the DNA is TGCAGCGTGACCAGGGTGGGGAGCTCCTACGAGCAGTACTGC.